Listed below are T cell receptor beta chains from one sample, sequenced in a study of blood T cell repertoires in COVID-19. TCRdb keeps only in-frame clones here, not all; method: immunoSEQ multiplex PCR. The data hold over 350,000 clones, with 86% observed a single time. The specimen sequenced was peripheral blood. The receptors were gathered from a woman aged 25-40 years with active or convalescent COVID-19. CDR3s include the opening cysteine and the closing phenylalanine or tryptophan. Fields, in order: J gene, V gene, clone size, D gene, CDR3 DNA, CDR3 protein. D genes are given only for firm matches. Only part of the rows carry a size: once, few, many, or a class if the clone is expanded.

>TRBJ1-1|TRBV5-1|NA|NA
TGCGCCAGCAGACAAGACAGCTCGAACACTGAAGCTTTCTTT
CASRQDSSNTEAFF
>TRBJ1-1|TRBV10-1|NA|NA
TGCGCCAGCAGCCGAGAGCGGGACACTGAAGCTTTCTTT
CASSRERDTEAFF
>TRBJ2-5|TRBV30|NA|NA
TGTGCCTGGAGTGTGTCGGAGCGTAGAACGGCCCAGTACTTC
CAWSVSERRTAQYF
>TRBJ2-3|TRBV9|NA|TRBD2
TGTGCCAGCAGCGACCGACTAGCGGGGGATCTGGATACGCAGTATTTT
CASSDRLAGDLDTQYF
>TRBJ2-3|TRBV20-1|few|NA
TGCAGTGCTAGTTCGGCGGTTCGGAGCACAGATACGCAGTATTTT
CSASSAVRSTDTQYF
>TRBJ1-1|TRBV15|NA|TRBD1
TGTGCCACCAGCAGAGGGGACAGCTACATGAACACTGAAGCTTTCTTT
CATSRGDSYMNTEAFF
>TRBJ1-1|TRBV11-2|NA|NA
TGTGCCAGCAGCTTAGAGGGGCCCACTGAAGCTTTCTTT
CASSLEGPTEAFF
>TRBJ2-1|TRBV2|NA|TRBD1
TGTGCCAGCAGTGACAGGGGGCCACTTTACAATGAGCAGTTCTTC
CASSDRGPLYNEQFF
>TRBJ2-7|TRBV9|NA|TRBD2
TGTGCCAGCAGCGCTATAGCGGGAGGTACAGACGAGCAGTACTTC
CASSAIAGGTDEQYF
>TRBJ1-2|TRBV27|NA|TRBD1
TGTGCCAGCATGTCCCACAGGGGGGGGGATGGCTACACCTTC
CASMSHRGGDGYTF
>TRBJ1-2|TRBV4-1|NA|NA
TGCGCCAGCAGCCAACAGGGGTTCGAAGGTGGCTACACCTTC
CASSQQGFEGGYTF
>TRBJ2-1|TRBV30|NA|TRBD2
TGTGCCTGGAGTGAGGGACTAGCGGGAGGTGAGCAGTTCTTC
CAWSEGLAGGEQFF
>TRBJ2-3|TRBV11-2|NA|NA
TGTGCCAGCAGCTTAGGGACTAGCACAGATACGCAGTATTTT
CASSLGTSTDTQYF
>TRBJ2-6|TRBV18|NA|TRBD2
TGTGCCAGCTCAAGGCGGGAGAGCTCTGGGGCCAACGTCCTGACTTTC
CASSRRESSGANVLTF
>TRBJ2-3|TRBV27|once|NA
TGTGCCAGCGGGCGGGACTCCAGCACAGATACGCAGTATTTT
CASGRDSSTDTQYF
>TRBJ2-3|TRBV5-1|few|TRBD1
TGCGCCAGCAGCCCCGGGACAGGGGTCACAGATACGCAGTATTTT
CASSPGTGVTDTQYF
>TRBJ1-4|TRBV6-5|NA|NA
TGTGCCAGCCGACGGGGAACTAATGAAAAACTGTTTTTT
CASRRGTNEKLFF
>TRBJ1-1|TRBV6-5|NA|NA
TGTGCCAGCAGTACGACAGATTCGGATGAAGCTTTCTTT
CASSTTDSDEAFF
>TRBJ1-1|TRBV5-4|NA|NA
TGTGCCAGCAGCTCCTGGACAGTCGGCACTGAAGCTTTCTTT
CASSSWTVGTEAFF
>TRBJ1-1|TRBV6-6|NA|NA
TGTGCCAGCAGTCAGAACAGCGGCACTGAAGCTTTCTTT
CASSQNSGTEAFF
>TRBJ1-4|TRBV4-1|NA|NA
TGCGCCAGCAGCCGAGTTGACAGTAGTTGGGAAAAACTGTTTTTT
CASSRVDSSWEKLFF
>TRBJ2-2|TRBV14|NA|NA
TGTGCCAGCAGCCAAGTAACACCGCCCAACACCGGGGAGCTGTTTTTT
CASSQVTPPNTGELFF
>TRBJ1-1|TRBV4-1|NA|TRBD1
TGCGCCAGCAGCCAAGGTCAGGGACAGGGGTGGACTGAAGCTTTCTTT
CASSQGQGQGWTEAFF
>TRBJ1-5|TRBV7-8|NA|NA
TGTGCCAGCAGCGACCAGATCGGGGATCAGCCCCAGCATTTT
CASSDQIGDQPQHF
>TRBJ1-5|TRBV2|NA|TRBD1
TGTGCCAGCGGGGAGGACAGGGGAAACAATCAGCCCCAGCATTTT
CASGEDRGNNQPQHF
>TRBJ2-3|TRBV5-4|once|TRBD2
TGTGCCAGCAGCAAAAAGACTAGCGGGGTCGGCACAGATACGCAGTATTTT
CASSKKTSGVGTDTQYF
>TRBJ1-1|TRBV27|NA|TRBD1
TGTGCCAGCAGTTCCCCGACAGGGATCACTGAAGCTTTCTTT
CASSSPTGITEAFF
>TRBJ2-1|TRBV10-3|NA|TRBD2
TGTGCCATCAGTGAGTCGACGGGGGGGCCATATGAGCAGTTCTTC
CAISESTGGPYEQFF
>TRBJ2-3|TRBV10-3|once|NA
TGTGCCACCCAACTGTCAGATACGCAGTATTTT
CATQLSDTQYF
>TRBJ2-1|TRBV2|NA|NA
TGTGCCAGCAGTGAGGACAGCTCCTACAATGAGCAGTTCTTC
CASSEDSSYNEQFF
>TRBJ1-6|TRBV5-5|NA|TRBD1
TGTGCCAGCAGCTTGGAAGGGGGCGCTTGGATTAATTCACCCCTCCACTTT
CASSLEGGAWINSPLHF
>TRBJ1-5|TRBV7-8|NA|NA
TGTGCCAGCAGCTTAGGACGCAGGGACAATCAGCCCCAGCATTTT
CASSLGRRDNQPQHF
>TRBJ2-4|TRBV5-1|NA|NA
TGCGCCAGCAGCTTTGGTAGGGAGGGGGATTTGAACATTCAGTACTTC
CASSFGREGDLNIQYF
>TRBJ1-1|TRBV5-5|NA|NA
TGTGCCAGCAGCTTGGAGTACAGTTTGAACACTGAAGCTTTCTTT
CASSLEYSLNTEAFF
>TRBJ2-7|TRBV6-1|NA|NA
TGTGCCAGCAGTGAAGAACCGGCTAGCCCGACCTACGAGCAGTACTTC
CASSEEPASPTYEQYF
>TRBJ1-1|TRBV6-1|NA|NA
TGTGCCAGCAGTGATTTACAGGGATTAGCTTTCTTT
CASSDLQGLAFF
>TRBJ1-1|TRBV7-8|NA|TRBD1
TGTGCCAGCAGCTTAGCCGATCCGGGACAGGGCTACACTGAAGCTTTCTTT
CASSLADPGQGYTEAFF
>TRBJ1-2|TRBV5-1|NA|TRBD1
TGCGCCAGCAGCTCGGTACAGGGGGGAGGCTACACCTTC
CASSSVQGGGYTF
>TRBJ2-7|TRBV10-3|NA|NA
TGTGCCATCAGTGATGTGCCGCCGGGGGAGGAGCAGTACTTC
CAISDVPPGEEQYF
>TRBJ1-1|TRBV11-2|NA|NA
TGTGCCAGCAGTTGGAGCCGTGACACTGAAGCTTTCTTT
CASSWSRDTEAFF
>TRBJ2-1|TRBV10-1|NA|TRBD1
TGCGCCAGCTCCCTGGGGACAGGGGGTGAGCAGTTCTTC
CASSLGTGGEQFF
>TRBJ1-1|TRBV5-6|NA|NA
TGTGCCAGCAGCCATCCGACAGGGAACACTGAAGCTTTCTTT
CASSHPTGNTEAFF
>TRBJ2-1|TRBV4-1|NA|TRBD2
TGCGCCAGCAGCCAGCAACCCGGGACTAGCGGGTACAATGAGCAGTTCTTC
CASSQQPGTSGYNEQFF
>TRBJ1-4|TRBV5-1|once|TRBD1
TGCGCCAGCAGCTTGGGGGGACAGGGCAAAGAAAAACTGTTTTTT
CASSLGGQGKEKLFF
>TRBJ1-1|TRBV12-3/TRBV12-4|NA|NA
TGTGCCAGCAGTCAGAACACTGAAGCTTTCTTT
CASSQNTEAFF